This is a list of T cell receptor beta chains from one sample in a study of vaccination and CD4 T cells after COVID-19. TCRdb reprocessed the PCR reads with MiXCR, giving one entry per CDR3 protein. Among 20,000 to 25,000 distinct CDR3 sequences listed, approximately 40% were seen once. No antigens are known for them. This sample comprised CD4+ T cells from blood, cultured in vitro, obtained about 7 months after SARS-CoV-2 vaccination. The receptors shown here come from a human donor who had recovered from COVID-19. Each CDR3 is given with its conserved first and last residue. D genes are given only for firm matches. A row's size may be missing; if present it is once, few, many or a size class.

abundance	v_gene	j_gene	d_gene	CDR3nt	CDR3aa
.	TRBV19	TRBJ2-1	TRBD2	TGTGCCAGTAGTATTGTCCCCCTAGCGGGAGTAAAGAATGAGCAGTTCTTC	CASSIVPLAGVKNEQFF
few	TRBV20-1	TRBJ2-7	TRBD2	TGCAGTGCTAGAAACCCCGGGGGGGGAGGGCCATACGAGCAGTACTTC	CSARNPGGGGPYEQYF
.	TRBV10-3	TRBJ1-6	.	TGTGCCATCACCGGATCGCAGGGAAATTCACCCCTCCACTTT	CAITGSQGNSPLHF
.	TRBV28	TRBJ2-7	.	TGTGCCAGCAGTCCACCGGGACTCAGGAGGGGGGAGCAGTACTTC	CASSPPGLRRGEQYF
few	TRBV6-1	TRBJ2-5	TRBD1	TGTGCCAGCCGGACAGGGGACGGGACCCAGTACTTC	CASRTGDGTQYF
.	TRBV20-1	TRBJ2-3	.	TGCAGTGCTGGGAACCAGGGAGATACGCAGTATTTT	CSAGNQGDTQYF
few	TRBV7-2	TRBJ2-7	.	TGTGCCAGCAGCTTAGTGGCGGGGGCGGGCGAGCAGTACTTC	CASSLVAGAGEQYF
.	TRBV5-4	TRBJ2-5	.	TGTGCCAGCACCCAGGACAGTGAGACCCAGTACTTC	CASTQDSETQYF
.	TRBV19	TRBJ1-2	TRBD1	TGTGCCAGTAGCCCGGGACAGATCTGGGGTGGCTACACCTTC	CASSPGQIWGGYTF
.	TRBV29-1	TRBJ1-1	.	TGCAGCGTTGGGGCAGGCACTGAAGCTTTCTTT	CSVGAGTEAFF
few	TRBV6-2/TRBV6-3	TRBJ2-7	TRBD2	TGTGCCAGCAGTTCCCCCGGACTAGCCCTCTCCTACGAGCAGTACTTC	CASSSPGLALSYEQYF
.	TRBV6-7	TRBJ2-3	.	TGTGCCAGCACCACTCCTGGCGGACTGATTCCAGATACGCAGTATTTT	CASTTPGGLIPDTQYF
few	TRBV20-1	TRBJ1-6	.	TGCAGTGCTAGAGTTGACAGTCCAACTAGCTCCTATAATTCACCCCTCCACTTT	CSARVDSPTSSYNSPLHF
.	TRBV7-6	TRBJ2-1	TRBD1	TGTGCCAGCAGCGTCGAGACAGGGTACAATGAGCAGTTCTTC	CASSVETGYNEQFF
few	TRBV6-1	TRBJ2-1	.	TGTGCCAGTCTTAGCGTGAATGAGCAGTTCTTC	CASLSVNEQFF
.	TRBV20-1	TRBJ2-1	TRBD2	TGCAGCGCTGGGCGTGGGCAACTAGCGGGAGACAATGAGCAGTTCTTC	CSAGRGQLAGDNEQFF
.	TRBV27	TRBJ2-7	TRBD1	TGTGCCAGCATTGACCGGGACAGGGCTGGCGAGCAGTACTTC	CASIDRDRAGEQYF
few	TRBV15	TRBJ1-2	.	TGTGCCACCAGCAGAGAGGGGGGTAACTATGGCTACACCTTC	CATSREGGNYGYTF
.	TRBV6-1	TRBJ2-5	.	TGTGCCAGCAGTCGAGATACCAACGGGGCGGGGGAGACCCAGTACTTC	CASSRDTNGAGETQYF
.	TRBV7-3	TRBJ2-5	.	TGTGCCAGCAGCGCCCAACCGGGACACCAAGAGACCCAGTACTTC	CASSAQPGHQETQYF
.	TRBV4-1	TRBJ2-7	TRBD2	TGCGCCAGCAGCCAAGCACTAGCGGCGGGGGAGCAGTACTTC	CASSQALAAGEQYF
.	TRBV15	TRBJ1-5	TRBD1	TGTGCCACCACCTTCCCGGGACAGAATCAGCCCCAGCATTTT	CATTFPGQNQPQHF
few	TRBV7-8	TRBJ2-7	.	TGTGCCAGCAGCCACCACTCGACAGGGAGGACCTACGAGCAGTACTTC	CASSHHSTGRTYEQYF
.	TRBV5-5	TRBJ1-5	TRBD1	TGTGCCAGCAGCCTCCAGACAGGGTTTAGCAATCAGCCCCAGCATTTT	CASSLQTGFSNQPQHF
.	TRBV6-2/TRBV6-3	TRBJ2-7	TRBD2	TGTGCCAGCAGTTACCTGACTAGCGGGAGTGGCTACGAGCAGTACTTC	CASSYLTSGSGYEQYF
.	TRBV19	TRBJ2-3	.	TGTGCCAGTAGATCCGGGCAGGCGAGCACAGATACGCAGTATTTT	CASRSGQASTDTQYF
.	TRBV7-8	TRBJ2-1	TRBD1	TGTGCCAGCAGCTATACCCGGGACAGTAATGAGCAGTTCTTC	CASSYTRDSNEQFF
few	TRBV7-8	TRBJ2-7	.	TGTGCCAGCAGTAATACTCCAAGCAGGGGCTCCTACGAGCAGTACTTC	CASSNTPSRGSYEQYF
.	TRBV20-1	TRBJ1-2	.	TGCAGTGCTAGAGATTGGGAGACAGGCTTCGTCGGTTATGGCTACACCTTC	CSARDWETGFVGYGYTF